This TCR beta chain appears in the sequencing data of a study of Ad26.COV2.S vaccination and SARS-CoV-2 variants. Generated by immunoSEQ multiplex PCR, the TCRdb table keeps only in-frame clones and is missing some. The sample records about 460,000 clones, roughly 87% being singletons. Treatment defined: some 20 received Ad26.COV2.S at low or high dose, single or two shots; 5 received placebo; per-sample allocation not given. After the first vaccine or placebo injection, samples were drawn on day 63. As its vector, the vaccine had Ad26, which expressed Wuhan-strain SARS-CoV-2 spike. Trimming removed 1 base from V and 7 bases from J, with 8 bases in between. The CDR3 is 12 amino acids. CDR1 and CDR2 from the germline V gene are LGHNA and YNFKEQ.

This TCR derives from a person aged 18-65 years who received the Ad26.COV2.S COVID-19 vaccine or a placebo. This material consisted of peripheral blood, taken in a trial of Ad26.COV2.S vaccine versus placebo. The chain couples TRBV4-2 to TRBJ2-7, with D hard to call. This CDR3 is CASSQGTREQYF. In DNA, the CDR3 is TGTGCCAGCAGCCAAGGGACGAGGGAGCAGTACTTC.